The clone carrying this T cell receptor (beta chain) was seen more than once but under ten times. Its antigen is undetermined. The sample belongs to a study of cytomegalovirus exposure and HLA in healthy donors. Study results and caveats: Cytomegalovirus association was listed for approximately 150 TCR beta chains. Presence/absence analyses took donor sequencing depth as roughly uniform. The authors later linked a missense DCLRE1C variant to TCR beta V- and J-gene trimming.

Healthy bone marrow donors made up the donors. Germline V gene data show CDR1 as SGHRS and CDR2 as YFSETQ. V lost 3 bases and J lost 5; bases outside the gene matches: 2. This CDR3 contains 14 residues. The study ran its PCR with 60 Vbeta and 13 Jbeta primers. The table came from immunoSEQ multiplex PCR; TCRdb's copy has only in-frame clones and leaves some out. The table includes 130,000 or so clones, around 78% detected once. The clonotype comes from a man between 40 and 49 years old in good health and CMV-seronegative. Sequencing used PBMCs. The chain is built from TRBV5-1 and TRBJ2-2, with 9 bases aligning to TRBD1. The CDR3 nucleotides read TGCGCCAGCAGCTCGGACAGGGGAACCGGGGAGCTGTTTTTT. This codes for CASSSDRGTGELFF.